The 23 T cell receptor beta chains below were found in one sample sequenced in a study of shared clonotypes between healthy human individuals. Repertoires were generated with immunoSEQ multiplex PCR, while TCRdb's copy carries only in-frame clones and drops some. The table lists approximately 1,500,000 clones, roughly 96% of them singletons. The specimen sequenced was naive CD4+ T cells sorted from blood. The subset is: CD45RA+ positively selected. The receptors originated from a man aged 25 to 40 in good health.

This sequence joins TRBV2 and TRBJ2-7; TRBD1 aligns across 9 bases. The V gene's germline CDR1 is SNHLY and CDR2 FYNNEI. The V and J ends lost 2 bases and 3 bases, in that order; junction bases with no gene match: 5. The CDR3 is made up of 15 amino acids. The CDR3 reads CASSETGQGFYEQYF. CDR3 bases: TGTGCCAGCAGTGAAACTGGACAGGGGTTCTACGAGCAGTACTTC.

About this clone: Within the sample, other DNA sequences also encode this same CDR3. The DNA of the CDR3 is TGCAGCGTCGTTACAGGGATTTACGAGCAGTACTTC. Amino acids: CSVVTGIYEQYF. The chain joins TRBV29-1 to TRBJ2-7; D is perhaps TRBD1 (6 bases). The length of the CDR3 is 12 residues. Germline V gene data show CDR1 as SQVTM and CDR2 as ANQGSEA. The V and J ends lost 6 bases and 4 bases respectively, with 13 bases between them.

This chain links TRBV5-4 with TRBJ2-2; 10 bases line up with TRBD1. Unmatched junction bases numbered 6, after V lost 4 bases and J lost 3 bases. Per the germline V gene, CDR1 is SGHNT and CDR2 is YYREEE (reference sequence). The CDR3 contains 16 residues. The CDR3: CASSPPGTGDTGELFF. The CDR3 DNA follows: TGTGCCAGCAGCCCACCCGGGACAGGGGACACCGGGGAGCTGTTTTTT.

This rearrangement joins TRBV5-8 to TRBJ1-5; 8 positions agree with TRBD1. The CDR3 sequence is 14 residues long. CDR1 is SGHTS, CDR2 YDEGEE, per germline. V shed 5 bases and J 11 bases; nucleotides not matched to a gene: 12. CDR3 loop: CASRTGQGRKAQHF. The CDR3, as DNA: TGTGCCAGCAGAACTGGACAGGGTCGTAAGGCCCAGCATTTT.

This rearrangement joins TRBV7-2 to TRBJ2-2; D might be TRBD1 or TRBD2, each matching 5 bases. Per the germline V gene, CDR1 is SGHTA and CDR2 is FQGNSA. This CDR3 contains 15 residues. V was trimmed by 1 base and J by 8 bases, leaving 14 bases between them. The CDR3 DNA reads TGTGCCAGCAGCTTAGTGGGACCTCACTTAGGGGAGCTGTTTTTT. Translated: CASSLVGPHLGELFF.

The chain combines TRBV15 with TRBJ1-3; 7 bases fit TRBD1. The germline V gene has CDR1 LNHNV and CDR2 YYDKDF (reference sequence). The V gene end was trimmed by 6 bases and the J gene end by 0 bases; junction bases not matched to a gene: 11. The CDR3 covers 17 residues. The CDR3 loop is CATRHSGTAISGNTIYF. CDR3 coding DNA: TGTGCCACCAGACATTCCGGGACAGCGATCTCTGGAAACACCATATATTTT.

This sequence joins TRBV5-1 and TRBJ2-2; 12 bases fit TRBD2. The CDR3 contains 16 residues. After removal of 2 bases from V and 4 bases from J, the junction contained 3 bases not matched to a gene. The germline CDR1 and CDR2 sequences are SGHRS and YFSETQ. The CDR3 spells CASSFGLAGPTGELFF. The CDR3 coding sequence is TGCGCCAGCAGCTTCGGACTAGCGGGACCCACCGGGGAGCTGTTTTTT.

This clone was picked up one time. This chain joins TRBV2 and TRBJ1-2; 7 nucleotides match TRBD1. Germline V CDR1 and CDR2: SNHLY, FYNNEI. V shed 2 bases and J 4 bases; nucleotides not matched to a gene: 7. This CDR3 region has 15 residues. The CDR3 reads CASSETRQGGYGYTF. CDR3 DNA sequence: TGTGCCAGCAGTGAAACGAGACAGGGAGGCTATGGCTACACCTTC.

The chain has TRBV29-1 and TRBJ2-1, with 7 bases that match TRBD1. The CDR3 extends over 14 amino acids. CDR1 SQVTM and CDR2 ANQGSEA come from the germline V gene. Trimming took 6 bases from V and 0 from J; bases not matched to a gene: 5. As DNA, the CDR3 is TGCAGCGTCGGGACAGTGATCTCCTACAATGAGCAGTTCTTC. As protein: CSVGTVISYNEQFF.

The chain links TRBV27 to TRBJ2-7; D might be TRBD1 or TRBD2, each matching 7 bases. The CDR3 totals 17 residues. V was trimmed by 6 bases and J by 5 bases, leaving 26 bases between them. Germline-derived CDR1 and CDR2 are MNHEY and SMNVEV (reference sequence). In DNA form, the CDR3 reads TGTGCCAGCAGCCCTTTCTCCTGGGGGGGACAGCTCCACGAGCAGTACTTC. Encoded protein: CASSPFSWGGQLHEQYF.

J is TRBJ2-1 and V is TRBV5-1; 14 bases fit TRBD2. After removal of 2 bases from V and 4 bases from J, the junction contained 14 bases not matched to a gene. This CDR3 is built from 20 residues. Germline-derived CDR1 and CDR2 are SGHRS and YFSETQ. CDR3 sequence (DNA): TGCGCCAGCAGCTTACCGACTAGCGGGAGGGAAAACGCCCTTTACAATGAGCAGTTCTTC. This translates into CASSLPTSGRENALYNEQFF.

The chain uses TRBV9 and TRBJ2-1, with 8 bases aligning to TRBD1. The CDR3 is 14 residues long. Germline trimming cut 3 bases from V and 10 bases from J; bases unmatched to any gene: 9. Germline assignment: CDR1 SGDLS and CDR2 YYNGEE. This CDR3 reads CASSAIQGAGEQFF. The CDR3 DNA reads as TGTGCCAGCAGCGCAATCCAGGGGGCTGGGGAGCAGTTCTTC. Supplemented by reference TRBV9 and TRBJ2-1, the full variable domain reads DSGVTQTPKHLITATGQRVTLRCSPRSGDLSVYWYQQSLDQGLQFLIQYYNGEERAKGNILERFSAQQFPDLHSELNLSSLELGDSALYFCASSAIQGAGEQFFGPGTRLTVL.

Comment on this clone: Distinct nucleotide sequences in the sample also encode this CDR3. This CDR3 is CASSSYSYGYTF. The CDR3 bases are TGTGCCAGCAGTTCATACAGCTATGGCTACACCTTC. This chain links TRBV28 with TRBJ1-2; no firm D call. V was clipped by 4 bases and J by 4 bases, with 7 bases between them. The CDR3 is made up of 12 amino acids. Per the germline V gene, CDR1 is MDHEN and CDR2 is SYDVKM.

With respect to this clone: Other DNA sequences in this sample translate to the same CDR3. The gene calls are TRBV2 and TRBJ2-7; 10 bases line up with TRBD2. This CDR3 spans 14 amino acids. After removal of 4 bases from V and 3 bases from J, the junction contained 3 bases not matched to a gene. Germline V gene data show CDR1 as SNHLY and CDR2 as FYNNEI. In DNA form, the CDR3 reads TGTGCCAGCAGTGTGGCTAGCGGGAGCTACGAGCAGTACTTC. Translation: CASSVASGSYEQYF.

The J gene is TRBJ2-7, the V gene TRBV11-3; D is unresolved. CDR3 length: 11 residues. From germline, CDR1 is SGHNT and CDR2 YENEEA. Trimming shortened V by 5 bases and J by 7 bases, and 9 bases separated the two germline ends. DNA for the CDR3: TGTGCCAGCAGCGATGAAAAGGAGCAGTACTTC. Translated, it gives CASSDEKEQYF. Together with reference TRBV11-3 and TRBJ2-7, the CDR3 gives the full variable domain: EAGVVQSPRYKIIEKKQPVAFWCNPISGHNTLYWYLQNLGQGPELLIRYENEEAVDDSQLPKDRFSAERLKGVDSTLKIQPAELGDSAVYLCASSDEKEQYFGPGTRLTVT.

The J gene is TRBJ2-7, the V gene TRBV4-3; D is possibly TRBD1 (5 bases). The CDR3 is 15 amino acids. The V gene lost 0 bases and the J gene lost 2 bases, with 11 bases spanning the gap. Germline V CDR1 and CDR2: LGHNA, YSLEER. The CDR3 DNA reads as TGCGCCAGCAGCCAAGAGTTAGGACAAACCTACGAGCAGTACTTC. It yields the protein CASSQELGQTYEQYF.

This chain connects TRBV7-2 to TRBJ2-1, with D possibly called TRBD1 or TRBD2 (5 bases each). This CDR3 is built from 16 residues. Per germline, CDR1 SGHTA and CDR2 FQGNSA. The ends were cut back, 0 bases at V and 6 bases at J, with 15 bases in the middle. The chain's CDR3 is CASSLAVEGPFNEQFF. CDR3 DNA: TGTGCCAGCAGCTTAGCGGTAGAGGGGCCGTTCAATGAGCAGTTCTTC.

The rearrangement links TRBV5-4 to TRBJ2-1, with TRBD1 identical over 7 bases. Germline V gene data show CDR1 as SGHNT and CDR2 as YYREEE (reference sequence). The junction had 13 bases not matched to a gene; V was cut back by 2 bases and J by 2 bases. The CDR3 has 18 amino acids. CDR3 in amino acids: CASSFKAVSQGAYNEQFF. The CDR3 DNA reads TGTGCCAGCAGCTTCAAGGCGGTTAGCCAGGGGGCCTACAATGAGCAGTTCTTC.

The chain's CDR3 is CASSVVGLNNEQFF. The CDR3 nucleotides are TGTGCCAGCAGCGTAGTGGGACTTAACAATGAGCAGTTCTTC. The genes are TRBV9 and TRBJ2-1; a possible D gene is TRBD2 (6 bases). The CDR3 is 14 amino acids. Germline assignment: CDR1 SGDLS and CDR2 YYNGEE. Trimming left V 0 bases short and J 5 bases short, with 9 bases between. Together with reference TRBV9 and TRBJ2-1, the CDR3 gives the full variable domain: DSGVTQTPKHLITATGQRVTLRCSPRSGDLSVYWYQQSLDQGLQFLIQYYNGEERAKGNILERFSAQQFPDLHSELNLSSLELGDSALYFCASSVVGLNNEQFFGPGTRLTVL.

The chain employs TRBV7-6 and TRBJ2-7; TRBD2 matches at 9 bases. Trimming removed 5 bases from V and 0 bases from J; junction bases left unmatched: 5. Per germline, CDR1 SGHVS and CDR2 FNYEAQ. This CDR3 is built from 15 residues. CDR3: CASSLLTSGSYEQYF. The CDR3 DNA follows: TGTGCCAGCAGCCTATTGACTAGCGGCTCCTACGAGCAGTACTTC. Full variable domain (missing parts from reference TRBV7-6 and TRBJ2-7): GAGVSQSPRYKVTKRGQDVALRCDPISGHVSLYWYRQALGQGPEFLTYFNYEAQQDKSGLPNDRFSAERPEGSISTLTIQRTEQRDSAMYRCASSLLTSGSYEQYFGPGTRLTVT.

This sequence joins TRBV7-9 and TRBJ2-7; the match to TRBD1 covers 10 bases. V dropped 5 bases and J dropped 6; count of bases not matched to a gene: 4. Germline CDR1 is SEHNR and CDR2 is FQNEAQ (reference sequence). The CDR3 runs to 13 residues. CDR3 loop: CASSRDRGPEQYF. CDR3 DNA sequence: TGTGCCAGCAGCCGGGACAGGGGCCCCGAGCAGTACTTC.

The chain employs TRBV10-1 and TRBJ2-7; 8 bases are shared with TRBD1. This CDR3 spans 13 amino acids. Germline V CDR1 and CDR2: WNHNN, SYGVQD (reference sequence). V was clipped by 9 bases and J by 2 bases; unmatched bases: 6. CDR3 bases: TGCGCCAGTCAACAGGGGGTGACCTACGAGCAGTACTTC. Protein product: CASQQGVTYEQYF.

This sequence joins TRBV2 and TRBJ1-1, with 9 bases aligning to TRBD1. The CDR3 covers 14 residues. Germline V gene sequence: CDR1 SNHLY, CDR2 FYNNEI. V was clipped by 6 bases and J by 3 bases; unmatched bases: 5. This CDR3 is CASSAGTGYTEAFF. Written as DNA, the CDR3 is TGTGCCAGCAGCGCCGGGACAGGGTACACTGAAGCTTTCTTT.